The 27 T cell receptor beta chains below come from one sample, sequenced in a study of identical twins. MiXCR was run by TCRdb on the 5' RACE reads, yielding one entry per CDR3 protein. The data show hundreds of thousands of distinct CDR3 sequences, about 7% seen once. The same specimen was also included in a second study, on yellow fever vaccine responses in identical twins.

Sequenced sample: PBMCs. All receptors come from a woman aged 18-30 years in good health.

This clonotype was detected many times. For the CDR3, the DNA is TGTGCCAGCAGTAGAGGACTAGCGGGAGCAGAGACCCAGTACTTC. It yields the protein CASSRGLAGAETQYF. The chain has TRBV12-3 or TRBV12-4 and TRBJ2-5; 13 bases line up with TRBD2. V gave up 5 bases and J gave up 4 bases; unmatched junction bases: 4. This CDR3 contains 15 residues.

CDR3 bases: TGTGCTAGTGGTTTGAGGAGGGTTGTAGTGGTGGGCAAAAACATTCAGTACTTC. Translated: CASGLRRVVVVGKNIQYF. The chain uses TRBV12-5 and TRBJ2-4; the D gene is possibly TRBD2 (6 bases). The CDR3 is 18 residues long. V was cut by 2 bases and J by 3 bases, with 20 bases left in between. The germline V gene encodes CDR1 LGHNT and CDR2 FRNRAP.

This clonotype was detected many times. The J gene is TRBJ2-1, the V gene TRBV12-3 or TRBV12-4, with TRBD2 identical over 9 bases. The trim removed 4 bases at V and 3 bases at J, leaving 7 bases unmatched. The CDR3 length is 16 residues. CDR3 sequence (DNA): TGTGCCAGCAGTTCCGTACTAGCGGGTATCTACAATGAGCAGTTCTTC. This encodes CASSSVLAGIYNEQFF.

The chain employs TRBV29-1 and TRBJ2-7; the D gene is possibly TRBD2 (6 bases). Germline loops: CDR1 SQVTM, CDR2 ANQGSEA. This CDR3 contains 13 residues. V lost 7 bases and J lost 3, with 16 bases in between. CDR3 nucleotides: TGCAGCGGGCAGGGAGGAGAAGGCTACGAGCAGTACTTC. This codes for CSGQGGEGYEQYF.

This clonotype was seen a few times. The rearrangement joins TRBV10-3 to TRBJ2-3, with D perhaps TRBD1 (6 bases). Germline lookup yields CDR1 ENHRY and CDR2 SYGVKD. V lost 7 bases and J lost 1, with 18 bases in between. This CDR3 contains 16 residues. CDR3 sequence reads: CAITRDYRAGTDTQYF. The CDR3 bases are TGTGCCATCACCAGAGACTACAGGGCGGGCACAGATACGCAGTATTTT.

The chain joins TRBV7-8 to TRBJ2-1, with 7 bases identical to TRBD2. Unmatched junction bases numbered 19, after V lost 1 base and J lost 10 bases. Germline V gene sequence: CDR1 SGHVS, CDR2 FQNEAQ. The CDR3 sequence is 18 residues long. The CDR3 coding sequence is TGTGCCAGCAGCTTAGGCCCTCGGGAGCGGGGCCCCTTCAAAGAGCAGTTCTTC. Translating gives CASSLGPRERGPFKEQFF.

The J gene is TRBJ1-4, the V gene TRBV27, with 9 bases fitting TRBD1. Germline lookup yields CDR1 MNHEY and CDR2 SMNVEV (reference sequence). The CDR3 is made up of 15 amino acids. The junction had 12 bases not matched to a gene; V was cut back by 6 bases and J by 10 bases. The CDR3 DNA is TGTGCCAGCAGCCGGGAGGGGACAGGGTCCGCAAAACTGTTTTTT. Translating it yields CASSREGTGSAKLFF.

This clonotype has ten or more counts. This CDR3 is CASMGFLLVGTDTQYF. The CDR3 region has the DNA TGTGCCAGCATGGGGTTCCTCTTGGTGGGCACAGATACGCAGTATTTT. The chain couples TRBV2 to TRBJ2-3; D gene uncertain. The germline V and J ends were trimmed by 7 bases and 1 base, with 18 bases remaining between them. CDR3 length equals 16 residues. The germline V gene encodes CDR1 SNHLY and CDR2 FYNNEI. The full variable domain, with the rest looked up from reference TRBV2 and TRBJ2-3, is EPEVTQTPSHQVTQMGQEVILRCVPISNHLYFYWYRQILGQKVEFLVSFYNNEISEKSEIFDDQFSVERPDGSNFTLKIRSTKLEDSAMYFCASMGFLLVGTDTQYFGPGTRLTVL.

This clonotype came up many times. This chain joins TRBV2 and TRBJ2-3; TRBD1 agrees at 7 bases. V shed 6 bases and J 2 bases; nucleotides not matched to a gene: 8. Germline CDR1 reads SNHLY; CDR2 reads FYNNEI. This CDR3 comprises 15 residues. The CDR3 loop is CASRPGTATTDTQYF. The CDR3, as DNA: TGTGCCAGCAGACCCGGGACAGCAACCACAGATACGCAGTATTTT.

The V and J genes are TRBV3-1 and TRBJ2-4; D gene ambiguous. Trimming removed 3 bases from V and 2 bases from J, with 11 bases in between. From germline, CDR1 is LGHDT and CDR2 YNNKEL (reference sequence). The CDR3 covers 15 residues. DNA for the CDR3: TGTGCCAGCAGCCACCCCATAAACTCCAAAAACATTCAGTACTTC. Translation gives CASSHPINSKNIQYF.

This clonotype showed up many times. The J gene is TRBJ2-1, the V gene TRBV6-2 or TRBV6-3; 8 bases fit TRBD2. The CDR3 is 15 residues long. Germline CDR1 reads MNHEY; CDR2 reads SVGEGT. Trimming cost V 7 bases and J 7 bases; bases outside gene matches: 12. CDR3 amino acids: CASTPRGGGTNEQFF. The DNA for the CDR3 is TGTGCCAGCACCCCCCGTGGCGGGGGGACGAATGAGCAGTTCTTC.

This clonotype has a count of ten or more. The chain has TRBV6-5 and TRBJ2-2, with D possibly being TRBD1 (6 bases). This CDR3 contains 14 residues. Per germline, CDR1 MNHEY and CDR2 SVGAGI. V was cut by 1 base and J by 7 bases, with 10 bases left in between. The CDR3 DNA sequence: TGTGCCAGCAGTTACTTGGGGGCGGTCGGGGAGCTGTTTTTT. Residues: CASSYLGAVGELFF.

This clonotype was observed many times. V gene TRBV20-1 combines with J gene TRBJ1-5, with a tentative D call TRBD1 (5 bases). V was trimmed by 6 bases and J by 9 bases, leaving 21 bases between them. The germline CDR1 and CDR2 sequences are DFQATT and SNEGSKA (reference sequence). The CDR3 covers 14 residues. CDR3 nucleotide sequence: TGCAGTGCAGGCCAGGGTCCCTTTTTTGGGCCCCAGCATTTT. It codes for CSAGQGPFFGPQHF.

This chain connects TRBV5-1 to TRBJ2-5; 8 bases map to TRBD1. The CDR3 covers 20 residues. V dropped 2 bases and J dropped 7; count of bases not matched to a gene: 25. The germline V gene encodes CDR1 SGHRS and CDR2 YFSETQ. This CDR3 reads CASSLGSSTGVTSFLLTQYF. The CDR3 region has the DNA TGCGCCAGCAGCTTAGGCTCGTCGACAGGGGTCACGAGTTTTTTGTTGACCCAGTACTTC.

This clonotype occurred many times. The chain recombines TRBV3-1 with TRBJ2-1, with 9 bases aligning to TRBD1. This CDR3 is 17 amino acids long. Unmatched junction bases numbered 5, after V lost 2 bases and J lost 0 bases. CDR1 is LGHDT and CDR2 is YNNKEL in the germline V gene (reference sequence). CDR3: CASSQPGTGSSYNEQFF. The CDR3 nucleotides read TGTGCCAGCAGCCAACCCGGGACAGGGAGCTCCTACAATGAGCAGTTCTTC.

This clonotype was detected ten times or more. The chain combines TRBV7-3 with TRBJ2-2; TRBD2 agrees at 11 bases. The CDR3 runs to 18 residues. CDR1 is SGHTA and CDR2 is FQGTGA in the germline V gene. Trimming at V came to 5 bases and at J to 5 bases, leaving 13 bases not matched to a gene. CDR3 in DNA: TGTGCCAGCAGCATCGGCAATAGCGGGAGGGCCGGAACCGGGGAGCTGTTTTTT. As protein: CASSIGNSGRAGTGELFF.

In this sample, this clonotype turned up a few times. The J gene is TRBJ2-7, the V gene TRBV7-9; weak D call: TRBD2 (7 bases). Germline V CDR1 and CDR2: SEHNR, FQNEAQ (reference sequence). V dropped 6 bases and J dropped 4 bases, with 19 bases sitting between them. The CDR3 extends over 15 amino acids. CDR3 nucleotide sequence: TGTGCCAGCAGGCAGGAAGGGGGGGCCGGGTACGAGCAGTACTTC. Translating gives CASRQEGGAGYEQYF.

This clonotype was picked up a small number of times. The chain recombines TRBV3-1 with TRBJ2-7; unclear D gene. This CDR3 contains 15 residues. Germline CDR1 is LGHDT and CDR2 is YNNKEL (reference sequence). Trimming took 5 bases from V and 4 from J, leaving 18 bases between them. The CDR3 coding sequence is TGTGCCAGCAGCTCACAGCGACATCTGGGGTACGAGCAGTACTTC. The encoded protein is CASSSQRHLGYEQYF.

The chain is built from TRBV12-3 or TRBV12-4 and TRBJ1-6; D is unresolved. The length of the CDR3 is 17 residues. V lost 1 base and J 3 bases, leaving 13 bases between the germline ends. CDR3 DNA sequence: TGTGCCAGCAGTTTAGAGGAAATCTGGGACTATAATTCACCCCTCCACTTT. Translating it yields CASSLEEIWDYNSPLHF.

This clonotype was counted between two and nine times. This chain joins TRBV12-3 or TRBV12-4 and TRBJ1-1; TRBD1 might be the D (5 bases). The germline V and J ends were trimmed by 6 bases and 6 bases, with 17 bases remaining between them. The CDR3 contains 14 residues. The DNA of the CDR3 is TGTGCCAGCAGCCACAAGACAGCCAGCGCTGAAGCTTTCTTT. This translates into CASSHKTASAEAFF.

J is TRBJ1-2 and V is TRBV3-1; a weak D match, TRBD1 (6 bases). Trimming cost V 1 base and J 7 bases, with 13 bases left between them. The CDR3 contains 14 residues. Germline CDR1 and CDR2: LGHDT and YNNKEL (reference sequence). Written as DNA, the CDR3 is TGTGCCAGCAGCCAAGCTGCGGGGGGCGTTGGCTACACCTTC. The encoded protein is CASSQAAGGVGYTF.

This clonotype was recorded at least ten times. This chain joins TRBV4-1 and TRBJ2-1, with 12 bases fitting TRBD2. The CDR3 length is 17 residues. Trimming at V came to 2 bases and at J to 7 bases, leaving 9 bases not matched to a gene. Germline values: CDR1 MGHRA, CDR2 YSYEKL. The CDR3 coding sequence is TGCGCCAGCAGCCAACCGACTAGCGGGAGATCGGGAAATGAGCAGTTCTTC. Translation: CASSQPTSGRSGNEQFF.

V usage is TRBV29-1 and J usage is TRBJ1-1; D perhaps matches TRBD1 (5 bases). CDR1 SQVTM and CDR2 ANQGSEA come from the germline V gene. V shed 7 bases and J shed 5 bases, with 14 bases lying between them. The CDR3 covers 12 residues. Written as DNA, the CDR3 is TGCAGCGCCCTAAGGGGAGCGACTGAAGCTTTCTTT. Translating it yields CSALRGATEAFF.

The chain links TRBV4-1 to TRBJ2-7; no firm D call. The length of the CDR3 is 14 residues. The V gene's germline CDR1 is MGHRA and CDR2 YSYEKL. V lost 0 bases and J 2 bases, leaving 8 bases between the germline ends. In DNA form, the CDR3 reads TGCGCCAGCAGCCAAGATTTTGCAACCTACGAGCAGTACGTC. The encoded protein is CASSQDFATYEQYV.

The chain has TRBV20-1 and TRBJ2-1; 7 nucleotides match TRBD2. The CDR3 contains 12 residues. Germline lookup yields CDR1 DFQATT and CDR2 SNEGSKA (reference sequence). Trimming took 2 bases from V and 5 from J; bases not matched to a gene: 0. This CDR3 is CSARLADNEQFF. In DNA form, the CDR3 reads TGCAGTGCTAGACTAGCGGACAATGAGCAGTTCTTC.

This clonotype was observed a handful of times. This chain uses TRBV7-9 with TRBJ2-7, with 8 bases identical to TRBD2. The germline gives CDR1 SEHNR, CDR2 FQNEAQ (reference sequence). With 2 bases clipped from V and 7 bases from J, the junction kept 4 bases outside the gene matches. This CDR3 has 13 residues. The CDR3 region is CASSLREGSEQYF. Here the CDR3 DNA reads TGTGCCAGCAGCTTACGGGAGGGGAGTGAGCAGTACTTC.

The DNA for the CDR3 is TGCAGTGCTAGAGAACGACATCAGCCACACTACGAGCAGTACGTC. This gives the protein CSARERHQPHYEQYV. The V call is TRBV20-1, the J call TRBJ2-7, with D unclear. CDR1 DFQATT and CDR2 SNEGSKA come from the germline V gene (reference sequence). The V gene lost 0 bases and the J gene lost 3 bases, with 15 bases spanning the gap. This CDR3 region has 15 residues.